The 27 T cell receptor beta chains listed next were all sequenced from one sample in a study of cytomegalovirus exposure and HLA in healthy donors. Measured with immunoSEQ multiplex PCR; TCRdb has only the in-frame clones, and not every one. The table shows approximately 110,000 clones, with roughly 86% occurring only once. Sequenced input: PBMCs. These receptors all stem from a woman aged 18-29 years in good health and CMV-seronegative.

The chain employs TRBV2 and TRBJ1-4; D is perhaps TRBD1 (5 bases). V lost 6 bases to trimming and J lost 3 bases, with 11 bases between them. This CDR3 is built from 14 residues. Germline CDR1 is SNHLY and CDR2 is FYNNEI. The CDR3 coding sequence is TGTGCCAGCAGAAGACAGCCCTCTAATGAAAAACTGTTTTTT. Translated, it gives CASRRQPSNEKLFF.

The CDR3 DNA follows: TGTGCCAGTAGTCTGACAGGTAATAGGAATCAGCCCCAGCATTTT. This codes for CASSLTGNRNQPQHF. The rearrangement links TRBV19 to TRBJ1-5, with D possibly being TRBD1 (6 bases). CDR3 length: 15 amino acids. With 5 bases removed from V and 4 bases from J, the gap between germline ends came to 15 bases. Germline assignment: CDR1 LNHDA and CDR2 SQIVND (reference sequence).

The DNA of the CDR3 is TGTGCCAGCAGAAACGACAGGGCCTACGAAAAACTGTTTTTT. It yields the protein CASRNDRAYEKLFF. V and J are TRBV28 and TRBJ1-4; 7 bases agree with TRBD1. The V gene end was trimmed by 6 bases and the J gene end by 8 bases; junction bases not matched to a gene: 9. CDR1 is MDHEN, CDR2 SYDVKM, per germline. The CDR3 is made up of 14 amino acids.

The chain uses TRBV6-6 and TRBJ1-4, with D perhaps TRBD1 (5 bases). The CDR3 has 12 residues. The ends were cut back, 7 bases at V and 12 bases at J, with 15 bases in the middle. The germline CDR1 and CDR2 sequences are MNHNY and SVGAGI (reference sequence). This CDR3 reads CASTRAQGELFF. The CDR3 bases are TGTGCCAGCACCAGGGCTCAGGGTGAACTGTTTTTT.

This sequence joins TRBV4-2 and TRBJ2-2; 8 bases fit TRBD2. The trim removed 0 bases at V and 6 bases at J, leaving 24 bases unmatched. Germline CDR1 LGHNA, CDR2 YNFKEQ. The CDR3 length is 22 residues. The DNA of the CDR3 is TGTGCCAGCAGCCAAGATCGGTGGCTAGCGGGTACGGAGAACAGAGAGGCCGGGGAGCTGTTTTTT. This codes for CASSQDRWLAGTENREAGELFF.

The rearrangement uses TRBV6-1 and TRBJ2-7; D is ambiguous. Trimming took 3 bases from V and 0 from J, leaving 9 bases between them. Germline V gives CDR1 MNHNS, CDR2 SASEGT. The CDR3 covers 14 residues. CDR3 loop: CASSEAVDSYEQYF. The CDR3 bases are TGTGCCAGCAGTGAGGCGGTCGACTCCTACGAGCAGTACTTC.

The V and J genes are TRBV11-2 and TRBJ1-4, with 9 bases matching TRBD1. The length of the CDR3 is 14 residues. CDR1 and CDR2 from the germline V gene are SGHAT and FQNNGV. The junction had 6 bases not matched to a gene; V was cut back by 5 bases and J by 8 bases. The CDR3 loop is CASSQGQGIEKLFF. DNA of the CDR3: TGTGCCAGCAGCCAGGGACAGGGAATCGAAAAACTGTTTTTT.

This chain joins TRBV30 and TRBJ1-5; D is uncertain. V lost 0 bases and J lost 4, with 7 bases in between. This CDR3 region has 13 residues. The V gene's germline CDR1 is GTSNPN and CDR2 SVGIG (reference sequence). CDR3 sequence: CAWSVLRNQPQHF. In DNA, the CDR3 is TGTGCCTGGAGTGTACTAAGGAATCAGCCCCAGCATTTT.

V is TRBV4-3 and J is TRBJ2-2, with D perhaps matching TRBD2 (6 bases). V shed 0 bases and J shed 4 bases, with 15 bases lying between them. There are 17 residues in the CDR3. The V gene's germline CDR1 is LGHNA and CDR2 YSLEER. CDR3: CASSQEATSPFTGELFF. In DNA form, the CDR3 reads TGCGCCAGCAGCCAAGAGGCGACTAGTCCGTTCACCGGGGAGCTGTTTTTT.

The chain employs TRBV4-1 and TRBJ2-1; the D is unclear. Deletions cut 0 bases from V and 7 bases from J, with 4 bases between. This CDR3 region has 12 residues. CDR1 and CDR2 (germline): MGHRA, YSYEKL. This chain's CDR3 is CASSQDRNEQFF. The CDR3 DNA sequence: TGCGCCAGCAGCCAAGATCGGAATGAGCAGTTCTTC.

The CDR3: CASSYSGTGQFF. The DNA of the CDR3 is TGTGCCAGCAGTTATAGCGGGACGGGGCAGTTCTTC. The genes are TRBV2 and TRBJ2-1; 8 bases agree with TRBD2. The V segment lost 5 bases and the J segment 12 bases; nucleotides outside the gene matches: 6. Germline V CDR1 and CDR2: SNHLY, FYNNEI. The CDR3 length is 12 residues.

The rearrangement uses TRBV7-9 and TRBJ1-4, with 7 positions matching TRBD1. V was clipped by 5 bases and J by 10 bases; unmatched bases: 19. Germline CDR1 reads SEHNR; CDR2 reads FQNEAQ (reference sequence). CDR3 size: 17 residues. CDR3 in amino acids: CASSPQLWGDSSGKLFF. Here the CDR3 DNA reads TGTGCCAGCAGCCCACAACTTTGGGGGGACAGCAGTGGAAAACTGTTTTTT.

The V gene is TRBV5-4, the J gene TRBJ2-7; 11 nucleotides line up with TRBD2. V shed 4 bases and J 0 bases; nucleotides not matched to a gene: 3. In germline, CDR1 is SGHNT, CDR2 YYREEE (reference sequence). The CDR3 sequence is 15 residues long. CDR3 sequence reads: CASSLLAGGSYEQYF. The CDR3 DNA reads TGTGCCAGCAGCCTCCTAGCGGGGGGCTCCTACGAGCAGTACTTC. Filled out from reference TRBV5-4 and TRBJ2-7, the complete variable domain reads ETGVTQSPTHLIKTRGQQVTLRCSSQSGHNTVSWYQQALGQGPQFIFQYYREEENGRGNFPPRFSGLQFPNYSSELNVNALELDDSALYLCASSLLAGGSYEQYFGPGTRLTVT.

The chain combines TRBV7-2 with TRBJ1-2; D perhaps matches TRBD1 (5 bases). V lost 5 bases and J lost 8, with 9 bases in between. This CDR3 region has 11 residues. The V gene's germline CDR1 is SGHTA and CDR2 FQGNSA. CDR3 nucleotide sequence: TGTGCCAGCAGCCCGGACATGGGCTACACCTTC. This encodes CASSPDMGYTF.

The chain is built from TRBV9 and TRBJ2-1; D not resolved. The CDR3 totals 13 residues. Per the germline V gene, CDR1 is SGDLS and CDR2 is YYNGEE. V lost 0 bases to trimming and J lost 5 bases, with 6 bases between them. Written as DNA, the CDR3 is TGTGCCAGCAGCGTAGCCGAGCACAATGAGCAGTTCTTC. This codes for CASSVAEHNEQFF.

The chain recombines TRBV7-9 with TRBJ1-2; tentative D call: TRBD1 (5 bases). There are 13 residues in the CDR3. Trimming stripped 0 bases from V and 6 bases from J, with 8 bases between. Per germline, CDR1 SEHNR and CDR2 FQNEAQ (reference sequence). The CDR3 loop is CASSLARVHGYTF. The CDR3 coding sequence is TGTGCCAGCAGCTTAGCCAGGGTGCATGGCTACACCTTC.

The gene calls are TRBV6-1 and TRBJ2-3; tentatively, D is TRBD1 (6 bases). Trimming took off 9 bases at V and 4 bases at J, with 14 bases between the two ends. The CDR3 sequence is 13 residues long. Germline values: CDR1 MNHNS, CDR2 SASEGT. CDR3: CASTRGKADTQYF. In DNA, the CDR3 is TGTGCCAGTACCAGGGGTAAGGCAGATACGCAGTATTTT.

The DNA of the CDR3 is TGTGCCAGCAGCTTAGGGCGGGCTGGAAACACCATATATTTT. Translating gives CASSLGRAGNTIYF. The V gene is TRBV11-2, the J gene TRBJ1-3; D ambiguous. Germline V CDR1 and CDR2: SGHAT, FQNNGV. V lost 1 base and J 2 bases, leaving 6 bases between the germline ends. The length of the CDR3 is 14 residues.

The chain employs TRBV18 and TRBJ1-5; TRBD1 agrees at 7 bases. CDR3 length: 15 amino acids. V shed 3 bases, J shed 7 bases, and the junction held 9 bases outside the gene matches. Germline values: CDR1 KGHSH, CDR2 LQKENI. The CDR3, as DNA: TGTGCCAGCTCACCGACTGGACAGGTTGGGCAGCCCCAGCATTTT. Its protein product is CASSPTGQVGQPQHF. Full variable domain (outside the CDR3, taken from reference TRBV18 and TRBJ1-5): NAGVMQNPRHLVRRRGQEARLRCSPMKGHSHVYWYRQLPEEGLKFMVYLQKENIIDESGMPKERFSAEFPKEGPSILRIQQVVRGDSAAYFCASSPTGQVGQPQHFGDGTRLSIL.

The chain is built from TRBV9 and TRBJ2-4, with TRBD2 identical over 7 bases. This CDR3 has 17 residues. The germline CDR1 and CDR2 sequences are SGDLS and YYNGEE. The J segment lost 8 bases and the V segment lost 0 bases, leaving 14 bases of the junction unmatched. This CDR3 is CASSVGLKVGGDDIQYF. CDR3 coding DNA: TGTGCCAGCAGCGTAGGCTTGAAGGTGGGAGGGGACGACATTCAGTACTTC.

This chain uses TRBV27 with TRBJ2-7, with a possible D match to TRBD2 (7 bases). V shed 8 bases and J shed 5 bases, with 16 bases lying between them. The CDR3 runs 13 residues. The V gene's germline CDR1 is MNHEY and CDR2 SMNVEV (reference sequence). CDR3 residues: CASGEGVLNEQYF. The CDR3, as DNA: TGTGCCAGCGGGGAGGGGGTTTTGAACGAGCAGTACTTC.

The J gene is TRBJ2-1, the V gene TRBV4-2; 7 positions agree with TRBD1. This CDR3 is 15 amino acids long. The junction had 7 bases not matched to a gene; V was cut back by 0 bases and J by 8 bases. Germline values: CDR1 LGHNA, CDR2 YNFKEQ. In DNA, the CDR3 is TGTGCCAGCAGCCAAGAGAGGGGGCGCGTCGATGAGCAGTTCTTC. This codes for CASSQERGRVDEQFF.

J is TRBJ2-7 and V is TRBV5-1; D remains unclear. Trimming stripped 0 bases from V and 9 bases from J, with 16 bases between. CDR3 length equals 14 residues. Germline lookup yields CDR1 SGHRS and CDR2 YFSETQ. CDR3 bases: TGCGCCAGCAGCTTGGATCCGGCTGTAGAGCGGCAGTACTTC. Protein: CASSLDPAVERQYF. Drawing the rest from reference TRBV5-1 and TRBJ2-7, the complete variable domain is KAGVTQTPRYLIKTRGQQVTLSCSPISGHRSVSWYQQTPGQGLQFLFEYFSETQRNKGNFPGRFSGRQFSNSRSEMNVSTLELGDSALYLCASSLDPAVERQYFGPGTRLTVT.

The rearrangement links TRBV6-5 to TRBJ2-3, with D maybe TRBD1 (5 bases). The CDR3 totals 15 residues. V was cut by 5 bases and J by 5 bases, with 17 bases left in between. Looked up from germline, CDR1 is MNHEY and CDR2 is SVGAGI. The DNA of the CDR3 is TGTGCCAGCAGTCGATCAGGGTACCCGCAAGATACGCAGTATTTT. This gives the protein CASSRSGYPQDTQYF.

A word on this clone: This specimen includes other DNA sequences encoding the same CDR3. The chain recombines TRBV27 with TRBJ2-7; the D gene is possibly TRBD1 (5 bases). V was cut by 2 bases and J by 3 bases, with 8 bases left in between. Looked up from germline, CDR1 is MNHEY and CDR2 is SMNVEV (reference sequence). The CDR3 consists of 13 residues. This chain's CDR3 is CASSLRGSYEQYF. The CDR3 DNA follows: TGTGCCAGCAGTTTAAGGGGCAGCTACGAGCAGTACTTC.

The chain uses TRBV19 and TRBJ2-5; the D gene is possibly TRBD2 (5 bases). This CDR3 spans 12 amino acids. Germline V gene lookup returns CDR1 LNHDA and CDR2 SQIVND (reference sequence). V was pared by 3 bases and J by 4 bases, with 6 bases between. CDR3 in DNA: TGTGCCAGTAGTATTGAGGGAGAGACCCAGTACTTC. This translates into CASSIEGETQYF.

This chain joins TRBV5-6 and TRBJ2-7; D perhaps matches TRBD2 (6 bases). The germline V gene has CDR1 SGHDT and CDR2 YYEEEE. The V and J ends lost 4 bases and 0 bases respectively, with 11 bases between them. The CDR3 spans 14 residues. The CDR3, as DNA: TGTGCCAGCAGCCGCGGGGCGCCCTCCTACGAGCAGTACTTC. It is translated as CASSRGAPSYEQYF.